This T cell receptor (beta chain) was sequenced in a study of identical twins. CDR3 length: 14 residues. The V gene's germline CDR1 is SGHRS and CDR2 YFSETQ. The V end was cut by 1 base, the J end by 1 base, with 8 bases between. MiXCR, run by TCRdb on the 5' RACE reads, gives a single entry per CDR3 protein. The table includes more than 1.5 million distinct CDR3 sequences, about 31% detected once. Sequenced material: cord blood. The TCR sequence derives from a newborn girl in good health. V usage is TRBV5-1 and J usage is TRBJ1-1; D call uncertain. CDR3 sequence reads: CASSLYVGNTEAFF. CDR3 DNA: TGCGCCAGCAGCTTGTATGTTGGGAACACTGAAGCTTTCTTT. The full variable domain, completed using reference TRBV5-1 and TRBJ1-1, is KAGVTQTPRYLIKTRGQQVTLSCSPISGHRSVSWYQQTPGQGLQFLFEYFSETQRNKGNFPGRFSGRQFSNSRSEMNVSTLELGDSALYLCASSLYVGNTEAFFGQGTRLTVV.